The clone carrying this T cell receptor beta chain was recorded only once. As yet, its antigen is unknown. For the second PCR, which ran for about 6 to 11 cycles, a sample-barcoded 5' primer and a J-beta primer mix were used. Each of the cDNA molecules was tagged by a template-switch adaptor with 12 random nucleotides. Researchers report that each sample yielded at least 2.5 million CDR3-containing paired-end reads. TCRdb used MiXCR to reprocess the 5' RACE reads, holding one entry per CDR3 protein. Of about 800,000 distinct CDR3 sequences in the sample, 58% are singletons; the top ten hold over 20%. The data were taken from a study of blood T cells in healthy people across ages. The CDR3 is made up of 16 amino acids. Germline V gene lookup returns CDR1 SEHNR and CDR2 FQNEAQ (reference sequence). The V end was cut by 5 bases, the J end by 0 bases, with 14 bases between. The study, taken as a whole, reports: Naive T cell percentage by flow cytometry tracked strongly with beta diversity.

The specimen was blood. The source of this sequence is a man younger than 40 in good health. The rearrangement links TRBV7-9 to TRBJ2-1; maybe TRBD2 (6 bases). The CDR3 coding sequence is TGTGCCAGCAGCAAAGGGGACGGGGGCTCCTACAATGAGCAGTTCTTC. It is translated as CASSKGDGGSYNEQFF.